Below are 30 T cell receptor beta chains sequenced from a single sample in a study of regulatory T cells in long-lasting Graves disease. Relying on iRepertoire HTBI primers and Arm-PCR of CDR3 regions, the team built TCR beta libraries. TCRdb fed the multiplex PCR reads into MiXCR, producing one record per CDR3 protein. This sample has 450,000 to 600,000 distinct CDR3 sequences, with roughly 14% found just once. Time point defined: newly diagnosed GD, antithyroid drugs for less than 3 months. With RNA extracted from PBMCs as input, the TCR library was made. The sample also formed part of further work on T cells in Graves' hyperthyroidism and ophthalmopathy.

Sequenced here: peripheral blood mononuclear cells (PBMCs), sampled at new diagnosis, from a patient treated with antithyroid drugs. The receptor set was obtained from a young man with Graves disease.

This clonotype was seen repeatedly, ten times or more. The rearrangement uses TRBV24-1 and TRBJ2-2; 8 positions match TRBD1. Unmatched junction bases numbered 4, after V lost 5 bases and J lost 6 bases. CDR3 length: 14 residues. Germline V lookup: CDR1 KGHDR, CDR2 SFDVKD. The CDR3 DNA sequence: TGTGCCACCAGTGGCCAGGGGGCCCCCGGGGAGCTGTTTTTT. It encodes CATSGQGAPGELFF.

This clonotype appeared many times. V and J are TRBV7-6 and TRBJ2-2; 10 nucleotides match TRBD2. The CDR3 contains 18 residues. Germline lookup yields CDR1 SGHVS and CDR2 FNYEAQ. With 2 bases clipped from V and 0 bases from J, the junction kept 6 bases outside the gene matches. The CDR3 DNA reads TGTGCCAGCAGCTTACCCAGCGGGAGGGCCCCGAACACCGGGGAGCTGTTTTTT. The encoded protein is CASSLPSGRAPNTGELFF.

This clonotype was detected many times. CDR3 sequence: CASSHYRGDYTF. The CDR3 DNA sequence: TGTGCCAGCTCACACTACAGGGGAGACTACACCTTC. The V gene is TRBV18, the J gene TRBJ1-2, with 7 nucleotides matching TRBD1. This CDR3 has 12 residues. CDR1 is KGHSH, CDR2 LQKENI, per germline. The V segment lost 4 bases and the J segment 10 bases; nucleotides outside the gene matches: 6.

This clonotype has at least ten counts. The rearrangement joins TRBV27 to TRBJ1-6, with D hard to call. Germline V CDR1 and CDR2: MNHEY, SMNVEV (reference sequence). Trimming took 5 bases from V and 6 from J, leaving 17 bases between them. The CDR3 consists of 16 residues. This CDR3 is CASSPPRLTVNSPLHF. DNA for the CDR3: TGTGCCAGCAGTCCGCCCAGATTAACCGTTAATTCACCCCTCCACTTT.

The chain combines TRBV4-1 with TRBJ2-5; possible D gene TRBD2, 6 bases. Looked up from germline, CDR1 is MGHRA and CDR2 is YSYEKL. Trimming cost V 0 bases and J 5 bases, with 16 bases left between them. CDR3 length: 16 residues. The CDR3 sequence is CASSQEGGARGETQYF. CDR3 in DNA: TGCGCCAGCAGCCAAGAAGGAGGGGCGAGAGGGGAGACCCAGTACTTC.

The chain has TRBV19 and TRBJ2-1; D not certain. The ends were cut back, 7 bases at V and 7 bases at J, with 17 bases in the middle. Germline V lookup: CDR1 LNHDA, CDR2 SQIVND (reference sequence). CDR3 size: 14 residues. The CDR3 DNA follows: TGTGCCAGTAAAGACTCGATAGTGCAAAATGAGCAGTTCTTC. This translates into CASKDSIVQNEQFF.

This clonotype came up many times. The rearrangement links TRBV28 to TRBJ2-7, with 7 bases identical to TRBD1. After removal of 8 bases from V and 7 bases from J, the junction contained 14 bases not matched to a gene. This CDR3 has 14 amino acids. Germline V CDR1 and CDR2: MDHEN, SYDVKM. The CDR3 loop is CASGTNRGPLEQYF. In DNA, the CDR3 is TGTGCCAGCGGGACGAACAGGGGCCCTTTGGAGCAGTACTTC.

This clonotype was detected only a few times. A much larger clone lies one base from this, so it may be a read error. The chain joins TRBV7-2 to TRBJ2-1; 8 bases fit TRBD2. V was pared by 7 bases and J by 8 bases, with 10 bases of the junction left unmatched. Germline CDR1 SGHTA, CDR2 FQGNSA. CDR3 length: 14 amino acids. This CDR3 is CTSTPTAGADEQFF. CDR3 nucleotide sequence: TGTACCAGCACTCCCACAGCGGGAGCAGATGAGCAGTTCTTC.

This clonotype has a count of ten or more. The V and J genes are TRBV6-1 and TRBJ2-1; D possibly matches TRBD1 or TRBD2 (5 bases each). This CDR3 comprises 17 residues. V dropped 10 bases and J dropped 0 bases, with 22 bases sitting between them. Germline assignment: CDR1 MNHNS and CDR2 SASEGT. The CDR3 loop is CAIKRVGVKDSYNEQFF. The CDR3, as DNA: TGTGCCATCAAGAGGGTAGGGGTGAAAGACTCCTACAATGAGCAGTTCTTC.

This clonotype showed up many times. This may be a read error, as it is one base from a much larger clone. V gene TRBV6-1 combines with J gene TRBJ1-1; perhaps TRBD1 as D (5 bases). The CDR3 runs to 12 residues. V shed 7 bases and J shed 1 base, with 7 bases lying between them. Germline CDR1 MNHNS, CDR2 SASEGT. CDR3 protein: CASNDRNTEAFF. The CDR3, as DNA: TGTGCCAGCAACGACAGGAACACTGAAGCTTTCTTT.

This clonotype has at least ten counts. J is TRBJ2-1 and V is TRBV27, with a weak D call TRBD2 (5 bases). This CDR3 spans 13 amino acids. CDR1 is MNHEY and CDR2 is SMNVEV in the germline V gene (reference sequence). Between the trimmed V and J ends, which lost 6 bases and 8 bases, there was a span of 14 bases. The CDR3 spells CASRGLARDEQFF. CDR3 DNA: TGTGCCAGCAGAGGCCTAGCAAGGGATGAGCAGTTCTTC.

The chain uses TRBV5-4 and TRBJ2-7; TRBD2 aligns across 13 bases. CDR1 is SGHNT and CDR2 is YYREEE in the germline V gene (reference sequence). V was pared by 0 bases and J by 3 bases, with 6 bases of the junction left unmatched. The CDR3 runs to 17 residues. The CDR3 DNA reads TGTGCCAGCAGCTTGGAGGGGACTAGCGGGAAGGGCTACGAGCAGTACTTC. Amino acids: CASSLEGTSGKGYEQYF.

This clonotype was observed a few times. This chain uses TRBV27 with TRBJ1-4; 7 bases are shared with TRBD1. J lost 8 bases, V lost 1 base, and 4 bases had no gene match. CDR1 is MNHEY and CDR2 is SMNVEV in the germline V gene (reference sequence). The CDR3 covers 14 residues. The CDR3 here is CASSLYRGSEKLFF. DNA of the CDR3: TGTGCCAGCAGTTTATACAGGGGAAGCGAAAAACTGTTTTTT.

This clonotype was counted a few times. This chain links TRBV12-3 or TRBV12-4 with TRBJ1-5; D unclear. The CDR3 runs to 15 residues. Trimming cost V 7 bases and J 3 bases, with 16 bases left between them. The DNA for the CDR3 is TGTGCCAGCACGCCGGATGGAGTGGTCAATCAGCCCCAGCATTTT. Its protein is CASTPDGVVNQPQHF.

The CDR3 protein is CSVQVHFGPYEQYF. CDR3 nucleotides: TGCAGCGTTCAAGTACATTTTGGGCCCTACGAGCAGTACTTC. The chain combines TRBV29-1 with TRBJ2-7, with D hard to call. Germline assignment: CDR1 SQVTM and CDR2 ANQGSEA. CDR3 length: 14 amino acids. V lost 5 bases to trimming and J lost 2 bases, with 16 bases between them.

V usage is TRBV12-3 or TRBV12-4 and J usage is TRBJ2-3; the D is unclear. Trimming cost V 6 bases and J 0 bases, with 7 bases left between them. The CDR3 has 13 amino acids. This CDR3 is CASRDASTDTQYF. CDR3 bases: TGTGCCAGCAGGGACGCTAGCACAGATACGCAGTATTTT.

This clonotype was found many times. The rearrangement links TRBV20-1 to TRBJ1-5, with D perhaps TRBD1 (6 bases). The CDR3 is made up of 13 amino acids. Trimming cost V 3 bases and J 6 bases, with 12 bases left between them. CDR1 is DFQATT and CDR2 is SNEGSKA in the germline V gene (reference sequence). CDR3 DNA: TGCAGTGCTAGGTACAGGGCTGGTCAGCCCCAGCATTTT. This sequence encodes CSARYRAGQPQHF.

This clonotype was picked up many times. The chain employs TRBV20-1 and TRBJ2-2; D call uncertain. Between the trimmed V and J ends, which lost 0 bases and 6 bases, there was a span of 5 bases. Germline lookup yields CDR1 DFQATT and CDR2 SNEGSKA (reference sequence). The CDR3 covers 12 residues. The CDR3 sequence is CSARDGAGELFF. The CDR3 nucleotides read TGCAGTGCTAGAGATGGAGCCGGGGAGCTGTTTTTT.

J is TRBJ1-2 and V is TRBV29-1, with 7 bases that match TRBD1. The CDR3 has 12 amino acids. The germline CDR1 and CDR2 sequences are SQVTM and ANQGSEA. V dropped 5 bases and J dropped 8; count of bases not matched to a gene: 8. The CDR3 DNA follows: TGCAGCGTTAAGGGGGCAAAGGGGGGCTACACCTTC. Translated, it gives CSVKGAKGGYTF.

Details on this clonotype: A much larger clone lies a single base off, so this may be a read error. The rearrangement links TRBV7-2 to TRBJ2-3, with D maybe TRBD2 (7 bases). This CDR3 has 16 residues. Germline CDR1 is SGHTA and CDR2 is FQGNSA. V gave up 8 bases and J gave up 3 bases, with 21 bases separating them. The CDR3 sequence is CASGPWGGLGTDTQYF. The CDR3 DNA follows: TGTGCCAGCGGCCCATGGGGGGGGCTAGGGACAGATACGCAGTATTTT. Together with reference TRBV7-2 and TRBJ2-3, the CDR3 gives the full variable domain: GAGVSQSPSNKVTEKGKDVELRCDPISGHTALYWYRQSLGQGLEFLIYFQGNSAPDKSGLPSDRFSAERTGGSVSTLTIQRTQQEDSAVYLCASGPWGGLGTDTQYFGPGTRLTVL.

CDR3 loop: CSVRKGTDTQYF. The CDR3, as DNA: TGCAGCGTTAGAAAGGGCACAGATACGCAGTATTTT. This rearrangement joins TRBV29-1 to TRBJ2-3; D gene unclear. Germline loops: CDR1 SQVTM, CDR2 ANQGSEA. This CDR3 has 12 residues. The V end lost 5 bases, the J end lost 1 base, and 7 bases lay between the germline ends.

At least ten counts were recorded for this clonotype. The chain recombines TRBV20-1 with TRBJ2-2; D gene ambiguous. Germline CDR1 DFQATT, CDR2 SNEGSKA (reference sequence). The CDR3 runs to 13 residues. Trimming took 3 bases from V and 8 from J, leaving 13 bases between them. CDR3 amino acids: CSASGALTGELFF. The CDR3 DNA sequence: TGCAGTGCTAGTGGCGCACTCACGGGGGAGCTGTTTTTT.

Only a few counts were recorded for this clonotype. The rearrangement joins TRBV27 to TRBJ1-6; 9 bases line up with TRBD1. This CDR3 contains 15 residues. From germline, CDR1 is MNHEY and CDR2 SMNVEV (reference sequence). V shed 4 bases, J shed 7 bases, and the junction held 5 bases outside the gene matches. The CDR3 DNA reads TGTGCCAGCAGTTACGGGGGGACAGGGAATTCACCCCTCCACTTT. Translated, it gives CASSYGGTGNSPLHF.

In this sample, this clonotype turned up many times. CDR3 sequence: CASSLGSGDEQYF. The CDR3 nucleotides are TGTGCCAGCAGTTTGGGGAGCGGAGACGAGCAGTACTTC. The chain joins TRBV27 to TRBJ2-7; D perhaps matches TRBD2 (5 bases). Trimming took off 3 bases at V and 5 bases at J, with 11 bases between the two ends. Germline values: CDR1 MNHEY, CDR2 SMNVEV (reference sequence). The CDR3 spans 13 residues.

This clonotype appeared many times. The chain is built from TRBV29-1 and TRBJ2-7; TRBD2 aligns across 10 bases. V dropped 6 bases and J dropped 6; count of bases not matched to a gene: 11. Germline V CDR1 and CDR2: SQVTM, ANQGSEA. The CDR3 spans 14 residues. In nucleotides, the CDR3 is TGCAGCGTGGTTCCGGCTAGCGGGAGAGGCGAGCAGTACTTC. It codes for CSVVPASGRGEQYF.

In DNA form, the CDR3 reads TGCAGCGTTGAACGGCCGGGACAACTCAGAGAGACCCAGTACTTC. Protein product: CSVERPGQLRETQYF. The chain employs TRBV29-1 and TRBJ2-5, with D perhaps matching TRBD1 (6 bases). CDR1 and CDR2 (germline): SQVTM, ANQGSEA. V was shortened by 2 bases and J by 4 bases, with 17 bases between the two germline ends. CDR3 size: 15 residues.

In regard to this clonotype: Just one base apart from a much larger clone, this may be a read error. The chain uses TRBV29-1 and TRBJ1-2; D remains unclear. CDR3 length: 13 residues. Germline-derived CDR1 and CDR2 are SQVTM and ANQGSEA. With 4 bases removed from V and 4 bases from J, the gap between germline ends came to 13 bases. DNA for the CDR3: TGCAGCGTTGTTAGGCAGGCAGGCTATGGCTACACCTTC. This encodes CSVVRQAGYGYTF. Drawing the rest from reference TRBV29-1 and TRBJ1-2, the complete variable domain is SAVISQKPSRDICQRGTSLTIQCQVDSQVTMMFWYRQQPGQSLTLIATANQGSEATYESGFVIDKFPISRPNLTFSTLTVSNMSPEDSSIYLCSVVRQAGYGYTFGSGTRLTVV.

This clonotype has ten or more counts. The CDR3 sequence: CSASNVAGGPSEQYF. The CDR3 region has the DNA TGCAGTGCTAGTAACGTAGCGGGAGGGCCGAGCGAGCAGTACTTC. The rearrangement joins TRBV20-1 to TRBJ2-7, with 11 bases lining up with TRBD2. Losses at the gene ends were 3 bases for V and 6 bases for J; bases not matched to a gene: 10. This CDR3 is 15 amino acids long. Germline V gene sequence: CDR1 DFQATT, CDR2 SNEGSKA (reference sequence).

The table lists this clonotype with a few counts. This CDR3 is CASSYVVGADEQFF. The CDR3 DNA is TGTGCCAGCAGTTACGTCGTAGGGGCCGATGAGCAGTTCTTC. The rearrangement links TRBV6-5 to TRBJ2-1; D is perhaps TRBD1 (5 bases). Germline loops: CDR1 MNHEY, CDR2 SVGAGI. The V gene lost 2 bases and the J gene lost 8 bases, with 13 bases spanning the gap. The CDR3 is made up of 14 amino acids.

In this sample, this clonotype turned up many times. The J gene is TRBJ2-1, the V gene TRBV14; 15 bases are a match to TRBD2. V shed 1 base, J shed 10 bases, and the junction held 2 bases outside the gene matches. In germline, CDR1 is SGHDN, CDR2 FVKESK. There are 15 residues in the CDR3. CDR3 in amino acids: CASSQGGLAGGEQFF. The CDR3 bases are TGTGCCAGCAGCCAAGGGGGACTAGCGGGAGGCGAGCAGTTCTTC.